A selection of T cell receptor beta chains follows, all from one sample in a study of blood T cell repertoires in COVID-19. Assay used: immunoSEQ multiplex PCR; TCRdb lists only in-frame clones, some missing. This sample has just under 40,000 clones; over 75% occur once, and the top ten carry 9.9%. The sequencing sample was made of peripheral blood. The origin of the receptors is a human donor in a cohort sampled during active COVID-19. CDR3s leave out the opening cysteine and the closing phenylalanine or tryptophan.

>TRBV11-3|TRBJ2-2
ASSLAGPGELF
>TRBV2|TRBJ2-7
ASTEGVFYEQY
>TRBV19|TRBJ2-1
ASSSAVAGGSYNEQF
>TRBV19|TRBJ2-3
ASSIPQAGDTQY
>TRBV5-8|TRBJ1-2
ASSLAAGRRGYT
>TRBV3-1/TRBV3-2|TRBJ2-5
ASSLGTSQETQY
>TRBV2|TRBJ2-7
ASSISRDSYEQY
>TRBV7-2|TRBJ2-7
ASNLRGPIYEQY
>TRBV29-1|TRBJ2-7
SIRDRGNFDEQY
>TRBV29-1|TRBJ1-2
SVSVANYGYT
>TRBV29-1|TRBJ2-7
SVGDSYEQY
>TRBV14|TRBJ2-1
ASSHRLGLYNEQF
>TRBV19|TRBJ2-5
ASSSPTGGVQETQY
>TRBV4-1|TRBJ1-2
ASSQDLGQYGYGYT
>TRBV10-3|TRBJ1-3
AISEVQGMGNTIY
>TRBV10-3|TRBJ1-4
AISDPPGTGINEKLF
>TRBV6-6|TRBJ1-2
ASSPGGLGSYGYT
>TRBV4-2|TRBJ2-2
ASSQEAGSNTGELF
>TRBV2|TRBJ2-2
ASSVGGGRTGELF
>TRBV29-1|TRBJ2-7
SVSDIYEQY
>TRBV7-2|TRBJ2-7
ASSLQQSYEQY
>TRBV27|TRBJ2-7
ASSYGTGSSSEQY
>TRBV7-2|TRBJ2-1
ASSLVGRGSSGYYNEQF
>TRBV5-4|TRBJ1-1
ASSLATGGVFTEAF
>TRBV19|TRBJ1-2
ASSSQGEPLSWYGYT
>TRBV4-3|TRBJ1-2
ASSQDRGSGYT
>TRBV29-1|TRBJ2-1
SAQLAVLSYNEQF
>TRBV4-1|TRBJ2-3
ASSQEMGGDTQY
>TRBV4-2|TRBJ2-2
ASSQGAGTGELF
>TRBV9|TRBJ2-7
ASSIGQGAGYEQY
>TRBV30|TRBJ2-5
AWSGQDQETQY
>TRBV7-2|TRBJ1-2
ASSPLGQVYGYT
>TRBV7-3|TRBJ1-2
ASSVAGTNYGYT
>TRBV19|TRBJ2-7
ASQIGQGPYEQY
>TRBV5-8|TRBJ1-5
ASTPTGIQPQH
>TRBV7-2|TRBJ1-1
ASSWTGGERVEAF
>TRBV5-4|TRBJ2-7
ASSRTGSSYEQY
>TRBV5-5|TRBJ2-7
ASSLDFQRGMISYEQY
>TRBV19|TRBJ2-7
ASSTHRGSYEQY
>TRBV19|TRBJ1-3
ASNPTGAGNTIY
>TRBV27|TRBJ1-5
ASRIQGANRDQPQH